This T cell receptor (beta chain) was identified during a study of graft-versus-host responses after intestinal transplantation. Looking at the study overall: Anti-thymocyte globulin induction was given to all recipients, followed by tacrolimus and steroids for roughly three years.

Clones were sequenced by immunoSEQ multiplex PCR, and TCRdb holds only the in-frame ones, with some missing. This table has about 100,000 clones, roughly 90% appearing once. Concerning this clone itself: What it recognizes is unknown.

Trimming removed 7 bases at V and 1 base at J, with 9 bases between. The CDR3 is 13 residues long. CDR1 is MNHNS and CDR2 is SASEGT in the germline V gene. Study results and limitations: GvH clones detected in recipient marrow included some appearing first in ileum or blood. Circulating GvH clone levels at their peak were associated with HvG declines (early post-transplant). Within the allografts of patients who had graft-donor T cell macrochimerism, graft-versus-host to host-versus-graft clonal ratios were high.

The clonotype originates from a human donor who was the organ donor for an intestinal transplant. The chain couples TRBV6-1 to TRBJ2-3, with D uncertain. Sequenced material: unstimulated CD4+ T cells sorted from spleen or lymph node cells, taken before transplant. The chain's CDR3 is CASKESGTDTQYF. The CDR3 nucleotides are TGTGCCAGCAAGGAGTCTGGCACAGATACGCAGTATTTT.